Listed here are 24 T cell receptor beta chains from one sample, sequenced in a study of CD8 T cells in Susac syndrome. Random hexamers served to reverse transcribe about 0.5 to 1 ug RNA. TCRdb processed the immunoSEQ multiplex PCR reads anew with MiXCR; each CDR3 protein has one entry. The table lists about 80,000 distinct CDR3 sequences, about 91% of them singletons. Sample: CD8+ T cells from PBMCs. These receptors came from a human donor with multiple sclerosis.

Here the CDR3 DNA reads TGTGCCACCAGACAGGGGGCCCACGAGCAGTACTTC. This encodes CATRQGAHEQYF. The rearrangement uses TRBV19 and TRBJ2-7; 10 positions match TRBD1. The germline V gene has CDR1 LNHDA and CDR2 SQIVND (reference sequence). CDR3 length equals 12 residues. After removal of 10 bases from V and 5 bases from J, the junction contained 5 bases not matched to a gene.

The J gene is TRBJ2-3, the V gene TRBV9, with a tentative D call TRBD1 (5 bases). Germline CDR1 is SGDLS and CDR2 is YYNGEE. CDR3 length equals 15 residues. V was clipped by 7 bases and J by 2 bases, with 17 bases between them. CDR3 DNA sequence: TGTGCCAGCCCCAGGGAAGCAAGGATCACAGATACGCAGTATTTT. Translated, it gives CASPREARITDTQYF.

V usage is TRBV28 and J usage is TRBJ2-1, with D possibly called TRBD1 or TRBD2 (5 bases each). The CDR3 consists of 14 residues. From germline, CDR1 is MDHEN and CDR2 SYDVKM. The germline V and J ends were trimmed by 6 bases and 12 bases, with 21 bases remaining between them. CDR3 residues: CASSPSPQPGPQFF. In DNA form, the CDR3 reads TGTGCCAGCAGCCCCTCCCCGCAACCGGGGCCGCAGTTCTTC.

The chain has TRBV10-3 and TRBJ1-1; D perhaps matches TRBD1 (5 bases). The CDR3 is 15 amino acids. Trimming shortened V by 8 bases and J by 10 bases, and 26 bases separated the two germline ends. Germline CDR1 and CDR2: ENHRY and SYGVKD. In nucleotides, the CDR3 is TGTGCCATCCAGGCCACCCTTACAGGTCGTCGGAGAGCTTTCTTT. It codes for CAIQATLTGRRRAFF.

V gene TRBV15 combines with J gene TRBJ2-3; unclear D gene. CDR1 is LNHNV and CDR2 is YYDKDF in the germline V gene (reference sequence). V lost 1 base and J lost 14, with 19 bases in between. This CDR3 is 14 amino acids long. DNA for the CDR3: TGTGCCACCAGCAGAGCCCCCGAGAATCGTAATACGTATTTT. Translated: CATSRAPENRNTYF. The complete variable domain, with remaining parts taken from reference TRBV15 and TRBJ2-3, reads DAMVIQNPRYQVTQFGKPVTLSCSQTLNHNVMYWYQQKSSQAPKLLFHYYDKDFNNEADTPDNFQSRRPNTSFCFLDIRSPGLGDTAMYLCATSRAPENRNTYFGPGTRLTVL.

This chain uses TRBV28 with TRBJ2-3; 11 bases align to TRBD2. Germline values: CDR1 MDHEN, CDR2 SYDVKM. This CDR3 comprises 16 residues. V trimming: 4 bases; J trimming: 0 bases; junction bases outside the gene matches: 3. The CDR3 reads CASSSGLAGSTDTQYF. Written as DNA, the CDR3 is TGTGCCAGCAGTTCAGGACTAGCGGGCAGCACAGATACGCAGTATTTT.

This chain connects TRBV28 to TRBJ1-2; maybe TRBD1 (6 bases). The CDR3 is 16 residues long. CDR1 is MDHEN, CDR2 SYDVKM, per germline. Trimming took off 6 bases at V and 8 bases at J, with 25 bases between the two ends. CDR3 region: CASSYEFDRSERGYTF. CDR3 in DNA: TGTGCCAGCAGCTACGAATTCGACAGGTCTGAGAGAGGCTACACCTTC.

J is TRBJ2-7 and V is TRBV24-1, with a weak D call TRBD1 (6 bases). Germline lookup yields CDR1 KGHDR and CDR2 SFDVKD. This CDR3 is built from 14 residues. Trimming removed 8 bases from V and 4 bases from J, with 17 bases in between. CDR3 coding DNA: TGTGCCACCAATATGAAGGGGGAGACTTACGAGCAGTACTTC. Translating it yields CATNMKGETYEQYF.

The genes are TRBV9 and TRBJ2-1, with 11 positions matching TRBD2. Germline CDR1 SGDLS, CDR2 YYNGEE. This CDR3 is built from 14 residues. The trim removed 1 base at V and 8 bases at J, leaving 2 bases unmatched. The CDR3 DNA follows: TGTGCCAGCAGCGTAACTAGCGGGAGTTATGAGCAGTTCTTC. Its protein product is CASSVTSGSYEQFF.

The chain has TRBV13 and TRBJ2-2; D gene uncertain. This CDR3 has 12 residues. Germline values: CDR1 PRHDT, CDR2 FYEKMQ (reference sequence). Trimming took off 5 bases at V and 5 bases at J, with 6 bases between the two ends. Here the CDR3 DNA reads TGTGCCAGCAGCCCCGCGACCGGGGAGCTGTTTTTT. This gives the protein CASSPATGELFF.

The V gene is TRBV4-1, the J gene TRBJ1-1, with D uncertain. V was pared by 1 base and J by 0 bases, with 21 bases between. Germline values: CDR1 MGHRA, CDR2 YSYEKL. The CDR3 has 19 residues. The CDR3 DNA is TGCGCCAGCAGCCAAGTACTTAAGGACGGCGGATTCATGAACACTGAAGCTTTCTTT. It codes for CASSQVLKDGGFMNTEAFF.

This chain joins TRBV10-2 and TRBJ1-4, with D unclear. This CDR3 comprises 16 residues. From germline, CDR1 is WSHSY and CDR2 SAAADI. The V end lost 2 bases, the J end lost 8 bases, and 18 bases lay between the germline ends. Here the CDR3 reads CASSEGERMYSEKLFF. The CDR3 DNA is TGCGCCAGCAGTGAGGGTGAACGGATGTACTCGGAAAAACTGTTTTTT.

The chain uses TRBV9 and TRBJ2-7, with a possible D match to TRBD2 (5 bases). Deletions cut 3 bases from V and 3 bases from J, with 13 bases between. Germline-derived CDR1 and CDR2 are SGDLS and YYNGEE. The CDR3 consists of 14 residues. This CDR3 is CASSALTGDYEQYF. CDR3 bases: TGTGCCAGCAGCGCCTTAACCGGGGACTACGAGCAGTACTTC.

The V gene is TRBV12-3 or TRBV12-4, the J gene TRBJ2-2; TRBD2 might be the D (6 bases). Trimming took off 3 bases at V and 4 bases at J, with 9 bases between the two ends. The CDR3 has 14 amino acids. CDR3 sequence (DNA): TGTGCCAGCAGTTTTGGAGGGATCACCGGGGAGCTGTTTTTT. This translates into CASSFGGITGELFF.

The chain employs TRBV19 and TRBJ2-7; D is undetermined. Looked up from germline, CDR1 is LNHDA and CDR2 is SQIVND (reference sequence). The CDR3 length is 13 residues. V was shortened by 4 bases and J by 0 bases, with 7 bases between the two germline ends. The CDR3 loop reads CASSTASSYEQYF. CDR3 bases: TGTGCCAGTAGTACGGCTAGCTCCTACGAGCAGTACTTC.

The genes are TRBV5-6 and TRBJ1-5; the D is unclear. Germline-derived CDR1 and CDR2 are SGHDT and YYEEEE. The CDR3 has 14 residues. Trimming removed 5 bases from V and 3 bases from J, with 12 bases in between. The CDR3 sequence: CASSGAGLNQPQHF. The CDR3 DNA is TGTGCCAGCAGTGGCGCGGGCCTCAATCAGCCCCAGCATTTT.

This sequence joins TRBV28 and TRBJ1-5; D gene unclear. V was pared by 2 bases and J by 2 bases, with 10 bases between. The CDR3 sequence is 15 residues long. Germline CDR1 is MDHEN and CDR2 is SYDVKM. The CDR3: CASSLLAEGNQPQHF. The CDR3 region has the DNA TGTGCCAGCAGTTTACTGGCAGAGGGCAATCAGCCCCAGCATTTT.

V and J are TRBV5-4 and TRBJ2-2; no reliable D call. CDR3 length: 14 residues. Trimming shortened V by 4 bases and J by 3 bases, and 10 bases separated the two germline ends. CDR1 SGHNT and CDR2 YYREEE come from the germline V gene (reference sequence). The CDR3, as DNA: TGTGCCAGCAGCCGACCCCCAGACACCGGGGAGCTGTTTTTT. Protein sequence: CASSRPPDTGELFF.

V is TRBV7-2 and J is TRBJ2-6, with 9 bases fitting TRBD1. The CDR3 loop spans 17 amino acids. V was clipped by 6 bases and J by 2 bases; unmatched bases: 8. CDR1 SGHTA and CDR2 FQGNSA come from the germline V gene. CDR3 residues: CASRPDRGDTGANVLTF. The CDR3 DNA is TGTGCCAGCAGACCGGACAGGGGAGACACTGGGGCCAACGTCCTGACTTTC. Full variable domain (rest looked up from reference TRBV7-2 and TRBJ2-6): GAGVSQSPSNKVTEKGKDVELRCDPISGHTALYWYRQSLGQGLEFLIYFQGNSAPDKSGLPSDRFSAERTGGSVSTLTIQRTQQEDSAVYLCASRPDRGDTGANVLTFGAGSRLTVL.

The genes are TRBV6-1 and TRBJ1-2; no firm D call. The CDR3 contains 12 residues. From germline, CDR1 is MNHNS and CDR2 SASEGT. The V end was cut by 1 base, the J end by 13 bases, with 13 bases between. CDR3 sequence (DNA): TGTGCCAGCAGTGAAGGAGGTTGGGTGGCCACCTTC. It yields the protein CASSEGGWVATF.

The chain combines TRBV7-8 with TRBJ2-7; D is perhaps TRBD2 (5 bases). V lost 1 base and J 2 bases, leaving 9 bases between the germline ends. The germline CDR1 and CDR2 sequences are SGHVS and FQNEAQ. The CDR3 runs 14 residues. The CDR3 spells CASSLGEMAYEQYF. The CDR3 DNA reads as TGTGCCAGCAGCTTAGGGGAGATGGCCTACGAGCAGTACTTC.

The CDR3 DNA follows: TGTGCCAGCAGCATGGGACAGGGGGCTTCACCCCTCCACTTT. It codes for CASSMGQGASPLHF. V gene TRBV7-3 combines with J gene TRBJ1-6; 12 bases are a match to TRBD1. Unmatched junction bases numbered 2, after V lost 5 bases and J lost 9 bases. Germline lookup yields CDR1 SGHTA and CDR2 FQGTGA. The length of the CDR3 is 14 residues.

V gene TRBV7-8 combines with J gene TRBJ2-7, with D perhaps matching TRBD2 (5 bases). Germline V gives CDR1 SGHVS, CDR2 FQNEAQ. V was shortened by 7 bases and J by 3 bases, with 13 bases between the two germline ends. The CDR3 spans 13 residues. CDR3 bases: TGTGCCAGCAAGGAAGCGGTCAACTACGAGCAGTACTTC. This codes for CASKEAVNYEQYF. Full variable domain (outside the CDR3, taken from reference TRBV7-8 and TRBJ2-7): GAGVSQSPRYKVAKRGQDVALRCDPISGHVSLFWYQQALGQGPEFLTYFQNEAQLDKSGLPSDRFFAERPEGSVSTLKIQRTQQEDSAVYLCASKEAVNYEQYFGPGTRLTVT.

The chain is built from TRBV19 and TRBJ2-2; weak D call: TRBD2 (6 bases). V lost 7 bases, J lost 3 bases, and 12 bases lay in between. The germline V gene encodes CDR1 LNHDA and CDR2 SQIVND (reference sequence). The CDR3 extends over 14 amino acids. Here the CDR3 reads CASTSWGDTGELFF. The CDR3 nucleotides are TGTGCCAGTACGAGCTGGGGGGACACCGGGGAGCTGTTTTTT. The full variable domain, completed using reference TRBV19 and TRBJ2-2, is DGGITQSPKYLFRKEGQNVTLSCEQNLNHDAMYWYRQDPGQGLRLIYYSQIVNDFQKGDIAEGYSVSREKKESFPLTVTSAQKNPTAFYLCASTSWGDTGELFFGEGSRLTVL.